Sequencing of this T cell receptor beta chain was carried out in a study of cytomegalovirus exposure and HLA in healthy donors. Study-level information: Both the 120 or so validation repertoires and the 666 first-cohort repertoires used the same platform, as reported by a later analysis.

Germline V lookup: CDR1 SNHLY, CDR2 FYNNEI. This CDR3 has 12 residues. Trimming took 3 bases from V and 6 from J, leaving 9 bases between them. The data were produced by immunoSEQ multiplex PCR, yet TCRdb's version contains in-frame clones alone and is incomplete. The table includes almost 70,000 clones, 96% detected once. A word on this clone: Its specificity is not known.

Overall study results and limits: There were around 160 TCR beta chains listed as cytomegalovirus-associated. Confirmation in vitro established that a few CMV-associated chains were specific for CMV antigens.

The chain couples TRBV2 to TRBJ2-7; D is uncertain. The sequencing sample was made of PBMCs. The clonotype comes from a woman younger than 35 in good health and CMV-seropositive. In nucleotides, the CDR3 is TGTGCCAGCAGTGATCGCCTCGGCGAGCAGTACTTC. Protein: CASSDRLGEQYF.